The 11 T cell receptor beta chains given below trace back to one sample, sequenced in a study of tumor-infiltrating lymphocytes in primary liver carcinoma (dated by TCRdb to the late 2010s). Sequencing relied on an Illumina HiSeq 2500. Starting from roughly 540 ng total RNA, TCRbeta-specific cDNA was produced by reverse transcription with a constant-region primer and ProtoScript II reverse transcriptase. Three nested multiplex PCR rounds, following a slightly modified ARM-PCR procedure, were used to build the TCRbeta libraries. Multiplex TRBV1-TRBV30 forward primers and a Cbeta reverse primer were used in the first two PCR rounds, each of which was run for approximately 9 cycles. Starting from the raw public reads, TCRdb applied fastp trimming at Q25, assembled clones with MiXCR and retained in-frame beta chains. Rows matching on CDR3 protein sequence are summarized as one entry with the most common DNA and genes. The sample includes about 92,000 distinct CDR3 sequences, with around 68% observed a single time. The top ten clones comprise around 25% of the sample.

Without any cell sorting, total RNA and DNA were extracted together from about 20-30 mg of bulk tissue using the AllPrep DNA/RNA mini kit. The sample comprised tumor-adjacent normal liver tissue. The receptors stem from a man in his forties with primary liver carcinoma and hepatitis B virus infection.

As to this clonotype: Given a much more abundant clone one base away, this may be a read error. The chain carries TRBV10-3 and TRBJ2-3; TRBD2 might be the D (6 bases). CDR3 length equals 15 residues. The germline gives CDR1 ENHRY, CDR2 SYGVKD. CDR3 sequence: CAISDGGAATDMQYF. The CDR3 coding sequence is TGTGCCATCAGTGATGGCGGGGCTGCCACAGATATGCAGTATTTT.

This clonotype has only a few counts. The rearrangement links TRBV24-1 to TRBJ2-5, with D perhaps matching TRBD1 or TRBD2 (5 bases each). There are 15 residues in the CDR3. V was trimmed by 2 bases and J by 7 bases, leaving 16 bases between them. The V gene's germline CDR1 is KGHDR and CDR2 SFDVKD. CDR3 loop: CATSDSNGLRGTQYF. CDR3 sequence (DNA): TGTGCCACCAGTGATTCCAATGGACTTAGGGGGACCCAGTACTTC.

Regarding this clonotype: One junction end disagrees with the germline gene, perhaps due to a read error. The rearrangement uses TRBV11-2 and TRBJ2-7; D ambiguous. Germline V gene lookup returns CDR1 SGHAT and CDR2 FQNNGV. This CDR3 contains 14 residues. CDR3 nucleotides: TGTGTCAGCAGCTTTGTAGGGTTCTACTACGAGCAGTACTTC. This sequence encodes CVSSFVGFYYEQYF.

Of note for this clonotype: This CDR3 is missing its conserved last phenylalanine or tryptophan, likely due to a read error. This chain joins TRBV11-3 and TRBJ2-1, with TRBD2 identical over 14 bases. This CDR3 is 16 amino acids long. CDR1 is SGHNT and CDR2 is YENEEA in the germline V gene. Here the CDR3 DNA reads TGTGCCAGCAACTTATCGGGGACTAGCGGGAGAGGTGAGCAGTTCTAC. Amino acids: CASNLSGTSGRGEQFY.

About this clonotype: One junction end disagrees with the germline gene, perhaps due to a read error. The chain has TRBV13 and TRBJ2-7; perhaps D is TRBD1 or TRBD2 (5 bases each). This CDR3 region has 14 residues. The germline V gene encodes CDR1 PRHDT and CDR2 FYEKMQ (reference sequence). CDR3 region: CASNAQGTLYEQNF. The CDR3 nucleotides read TGTGCCAGCAATGCCCAAGGGACCCTCTACGAGCAGAACTTC.

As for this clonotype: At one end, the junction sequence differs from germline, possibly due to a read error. The CDR3 loop is CVSSYRTGGNTGELLF. Here the CDR3 DNA reads TGTGTCAGCAGTTATCGGACAGGGGGCAACACCGGGGAGCTGCTTTTT. The chain employs TRBV12-3 or TRBV12-4 and TRBJ2-2; 11 bases align to TRBD1. The CDR3 runs 16 residues.

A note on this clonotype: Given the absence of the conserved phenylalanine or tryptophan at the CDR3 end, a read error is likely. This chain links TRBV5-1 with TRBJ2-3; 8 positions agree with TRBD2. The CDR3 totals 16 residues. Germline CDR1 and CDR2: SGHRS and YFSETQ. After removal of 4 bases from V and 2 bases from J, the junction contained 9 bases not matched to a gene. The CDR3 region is CASSLGASGPTDTQYL. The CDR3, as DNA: TGCGCCAGCAGCCTCGGGGCTAGCGGGCCCACAGATACGCAGTATTTG.

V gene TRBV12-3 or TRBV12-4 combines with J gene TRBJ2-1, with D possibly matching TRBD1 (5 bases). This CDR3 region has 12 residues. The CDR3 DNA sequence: TGTGACACCTCAGGGTTGACGGATGAGCAGTTCTTC. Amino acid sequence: CDTSGLTDEQFF.

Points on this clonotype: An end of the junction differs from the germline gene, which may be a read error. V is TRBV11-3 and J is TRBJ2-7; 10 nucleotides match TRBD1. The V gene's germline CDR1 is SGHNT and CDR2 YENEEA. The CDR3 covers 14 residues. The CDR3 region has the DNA TGTGCCAGCAGCTACTGTCTGGGACAGGGGCGGTGGGACTTC. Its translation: CASSYCLGQGRWDF.

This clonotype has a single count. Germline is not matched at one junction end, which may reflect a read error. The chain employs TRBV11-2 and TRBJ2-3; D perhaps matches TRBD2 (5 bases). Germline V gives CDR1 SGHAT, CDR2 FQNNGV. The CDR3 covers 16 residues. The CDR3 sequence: CASSSGTLVVGDTQCF. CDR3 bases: TGTGCCAGCAGCTCGGGAACTTTGGTGGTTGGAGATACGCAGTGTTTT.

CDR3 coding DNA: TGTGCCAGCACATTAGAGTACGCGGACTACGAGCAGTACTTC. Amino acids: CASTLEYADYEQYF. J is TRBJ2-7 and V is TRBV11-2; D unresolved. This CDR3 contains 14 residues. V was pared by 7 bases and J by 3 bases, with 16 bases between. Germline loops: CDR1 SGHAT, CDR2 FQNNGV.